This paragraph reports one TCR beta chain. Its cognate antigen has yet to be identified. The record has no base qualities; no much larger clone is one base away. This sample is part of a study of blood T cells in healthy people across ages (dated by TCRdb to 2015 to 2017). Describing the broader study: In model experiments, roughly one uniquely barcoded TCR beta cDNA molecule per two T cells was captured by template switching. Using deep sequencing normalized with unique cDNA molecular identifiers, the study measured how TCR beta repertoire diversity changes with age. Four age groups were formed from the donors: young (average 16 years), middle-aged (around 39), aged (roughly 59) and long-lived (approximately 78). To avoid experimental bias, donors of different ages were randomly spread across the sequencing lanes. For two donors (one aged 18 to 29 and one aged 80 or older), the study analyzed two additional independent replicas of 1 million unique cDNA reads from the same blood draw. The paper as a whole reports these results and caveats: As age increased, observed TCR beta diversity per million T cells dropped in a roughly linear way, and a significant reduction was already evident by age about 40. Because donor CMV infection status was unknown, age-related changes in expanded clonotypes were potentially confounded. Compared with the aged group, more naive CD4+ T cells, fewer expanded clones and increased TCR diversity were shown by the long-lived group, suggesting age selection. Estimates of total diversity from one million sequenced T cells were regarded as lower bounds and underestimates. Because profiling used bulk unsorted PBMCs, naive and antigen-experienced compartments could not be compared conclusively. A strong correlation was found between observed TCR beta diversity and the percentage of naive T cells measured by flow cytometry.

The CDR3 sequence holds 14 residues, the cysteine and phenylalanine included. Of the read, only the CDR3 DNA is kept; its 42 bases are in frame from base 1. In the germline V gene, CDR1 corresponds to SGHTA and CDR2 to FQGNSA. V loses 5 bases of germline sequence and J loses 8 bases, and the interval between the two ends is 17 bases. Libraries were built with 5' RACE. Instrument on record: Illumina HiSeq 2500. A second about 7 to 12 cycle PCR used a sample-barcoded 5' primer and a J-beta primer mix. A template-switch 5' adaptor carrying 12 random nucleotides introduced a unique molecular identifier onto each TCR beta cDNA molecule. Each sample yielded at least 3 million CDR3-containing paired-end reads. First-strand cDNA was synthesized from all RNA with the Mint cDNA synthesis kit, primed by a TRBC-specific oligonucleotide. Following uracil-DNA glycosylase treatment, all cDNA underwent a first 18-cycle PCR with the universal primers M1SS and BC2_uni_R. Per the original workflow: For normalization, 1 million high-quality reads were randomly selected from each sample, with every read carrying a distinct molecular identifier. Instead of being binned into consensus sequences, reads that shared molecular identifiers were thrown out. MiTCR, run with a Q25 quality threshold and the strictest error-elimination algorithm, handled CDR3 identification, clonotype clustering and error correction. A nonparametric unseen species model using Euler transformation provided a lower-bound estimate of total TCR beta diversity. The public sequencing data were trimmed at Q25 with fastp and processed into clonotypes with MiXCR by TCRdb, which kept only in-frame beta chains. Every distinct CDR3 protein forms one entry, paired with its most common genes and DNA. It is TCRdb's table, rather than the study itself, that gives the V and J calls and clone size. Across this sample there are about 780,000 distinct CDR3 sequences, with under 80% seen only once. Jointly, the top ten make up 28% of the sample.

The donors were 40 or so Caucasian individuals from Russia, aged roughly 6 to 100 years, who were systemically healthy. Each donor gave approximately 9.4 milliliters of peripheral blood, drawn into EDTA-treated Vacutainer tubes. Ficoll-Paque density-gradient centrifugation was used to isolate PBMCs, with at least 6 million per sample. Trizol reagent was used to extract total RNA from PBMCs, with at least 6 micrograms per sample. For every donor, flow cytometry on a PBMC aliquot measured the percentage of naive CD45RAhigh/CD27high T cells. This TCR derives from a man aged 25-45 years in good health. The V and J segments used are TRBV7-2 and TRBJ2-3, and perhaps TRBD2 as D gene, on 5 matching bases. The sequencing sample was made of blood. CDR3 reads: CASSPLGLGGTQYF. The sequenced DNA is TGTGCCAGCAGCCCCTTGGGGTTAGGAGGTACGCAGTATTTT.